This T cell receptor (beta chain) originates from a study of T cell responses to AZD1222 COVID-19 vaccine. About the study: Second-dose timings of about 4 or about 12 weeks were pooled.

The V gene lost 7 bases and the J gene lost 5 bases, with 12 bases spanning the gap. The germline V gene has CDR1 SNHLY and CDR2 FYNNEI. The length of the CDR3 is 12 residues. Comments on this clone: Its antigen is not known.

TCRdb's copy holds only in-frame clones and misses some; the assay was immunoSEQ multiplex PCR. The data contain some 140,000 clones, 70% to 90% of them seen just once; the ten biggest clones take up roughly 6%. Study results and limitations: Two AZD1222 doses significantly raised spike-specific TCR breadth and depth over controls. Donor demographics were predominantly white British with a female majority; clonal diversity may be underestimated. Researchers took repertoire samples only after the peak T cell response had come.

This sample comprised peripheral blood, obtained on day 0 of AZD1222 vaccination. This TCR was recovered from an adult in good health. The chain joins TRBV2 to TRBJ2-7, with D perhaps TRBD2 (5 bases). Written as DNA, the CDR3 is TGTGCCAGCATGGAGGTTCTGAACGAGCAGTACTTC. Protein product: CASMEVLNEQYF.